These 5 T cell receptor beta chains originate from one sample sequenced in a study of identical twins. TCRdb fed the 5' RACE reads into MiXCR, producing one record per CDR3 protein. The table shows hundreds of thousands of distinct CDR3 sequences, with around 12% occurring only once. These data were also filed under a second study, of yellow fever vaccine responses in identical twins.

Specimen: PBMCs. The source of these receptors is a woman aged 18-29 years in good health.

The CDR3 DNA sequence: TGCAGCGTGAGCCCCAGGGGGAATGAGCAGTTCTTC. This encodes CSVSPRGNEQFF. This chain links TRBV29-1 with TRBJ2-1, with TRBD1 matching over 7 bases. The CDR3 totals 12 residues. The V gene end was trimmed by 6 bases and the J gene end by 7 bases; junction bases not matched to a gene: 6. CDR1 SQVTM and CDR2 ANQGSEA come from the germline V gene.

This clonotype showed up just a few times. The chain recombines TRBV7-9 with TRBJ1-2; 7 nucleotides align to TRBD1. This CDR3 spans 14 amino acids. V gave up 3 bases and J gave up 7 bases; unmatched junction bases: 8. Germline V gene lookup returns CDR1 SEHNR and CDR2 FQNEAQ (reference sequence). CDR3 loop: CASSFKGQSGGYTF. Here the CDR3 DNA reads TGTGCCAGCAGCTTTAAGGGACAGAGCGGTGGCTACACCTTC.

The table lists this clonotype with a few counts. The chain is built from TRBV12-3 or TRBV12-4 and TRBJ2-4; D may be TRBD1 (5 bases). The CDR3 consists of 14 residues. V was pared by 4 bases and J by 6 bases, with 13 bases between. Written as DNA, the CDR3 is TGTGCCAGCAGTTACTTAGGACATAGAAACATTCAGTACTTC. As protein: CASSYLGHRNIQYF.

The chain couples TRBV11-2 to TRBJ2-1, with D possibly matching TRBD2 (7 bases). The germline gives CDR1 SGHAT, CDR2 FQNNGV. Between the trimmed V and J ends, which lost 5 bases and 7 bases, there was a span of 15 bases. The CDR3 sequence is 14 residues long. CDR3 loop: CASSPWGRGNEQFF. CDR3 DNA: TGTGCCAGCAGCCCGTGGGGGCGGGGGAATGAGCAGTTCTTC. Using reference TRBV11-2 and TRBJ2-1 for the parts outside the CDR3, the full variable domain is EAGVAQSPRYKIIEKRQSVAFWCNPISGHATLYWYQQILGQGPKLLIQFQNNGVVDDSQLPKDRFSAERLKGVDSTLKIQPAKLEDSAVYLCASSPWGRGNEQFFGPGTRLTVL.

The V call is TRBV12-3 or TRBV12-4, the J call TRBJ2-7, with D tentatively TRBD2 (6 bases). The V and J ends lost 7 bases and 2 bases respectively, with 15 bases between them. This CDR3 is 14 amino acids long. In DNA form, the CDR3 reads TGTGCCAGCACTCATAGCGGCCTCCCCTACGAGCAGTACTTC. This encodes CASTHSGLPYEQYF.